These 9 T cell receptor beta chains share one sample of origin, sequenced in a study of T cells in pancreatic ductal adenocarcinoma. Produced via immunoSEQ multiplex PCR; TCRdb's table is partial and in-frame only. Of approximately 97,000 clones listed, roughly 96% are singletons. No neoadjuvant therapy was given to the selected pancreatic ductal adenocarcinoma patients before their surgery. The sequencing sample was made of PBMCs. Every receptor here comes from a human donor with pancreatic ductal adenocarcinoma.

CDR3 amino acids: CASSLRSPLSTDTQYF. In nucleotides, the CDR3 is TGTGCCAGCAGCCTCCGGAGCCCTCTCAGCACAGATACGCAGTATTTT. J is TRBJ2-3 and V is TRBV6-6; no clear D. Germline CDR1 reads MNHNY; CDR2 reads SVGAGI (reference sequence). With 6 bases removed from V and 0 bases from J, the gap between germline ends came to 16 bases. This CDR3 spans 16 amino acids.

The chain is built from TRBV2 and TRBJ1-2, with D possibly TRBD1 on 5 matching bases. CDR3 size: 13 residues. Germline CDR1 SNHLY, CDR2 FYNNEI. Deletions cut 0 bases from V and 8 bases from J, with 10 bases between. The CDR3 DNA follows: TGTGCCAGCAGTGAAGCGCCGGACACCGGCTACACCTTC. It encodes CASSEAPDTGYTF.

The gene calls are TRBV28 and TRBJ2-1; 8 bases agree with TRBD2. V was pared by 5 bases and J by 7 bases, with 13 bases of the junction left unmatched. The length of the CDR3 is 16 residues. CDR1 and CDR2 from the germline V gene are MDHEN and SYDVKM. The DNA for the CDR3 is TGTGCCAGCAGTAGCATAGCGGGAAGGGGGAGAAATGAGCAGTTCTTC. Translated, it gives CASSSIAGRGRNEQFF.

This chain uses TRBV11-2 with TRBJ2-1, with D possibly TRBD1 on 6 matching bases. The CDR3 is 15 residues long. Trimming stripped 7 bases from V and 2 bases from J, with 15 bases between. Germline V gives CDR1 SGHAT, CDR2 FQNNGV. CDR3 protein: CASILTDSTYNEQFF. CDR3 DNA: TGTGCCAGCATCCTCACGGACAGCACCTACAATGAGCAGTTCTTC.

Turning to this clone: One junction end does not reproduce the germline sequence, and a read error may be involved. J is TRBJ2-1 and V is TRBV7-7; no definite D call. The CDR3 spans 13 residues. Germline values: CDR1 SSHAT, CDR2 FNYEAQ (reference sequence). The CDR3 sequence: CASSFEGRGEQFF. CDR3 nucleotide sequence: TGTGCTAGCAGCTTCGAAGGAAGAGGTGAGCAGTTCTTC.

The chain employs TRBV19 and TRBJ2-5; a weak D match, TRBD2 (5 bases). V gave up 6 bases and J gave up 1 base, with 9 bases separating them. From germline, CDR1 is LNHDA and CDR2 SQIVND (reference sequence). The CDR3 has 13 residues. As DNA, the CDR3 is TGTGCCAGTAGCCCGGACTTCCAAGAGACCCAGTACTTC. It codes for CASSPDFQETQYF.

V gene TRBV5-5 combines with J gene TRBJ2-1, with 7 bases matching TRBD1. The CDR3 has 15 residues. The J segment lost 8 bases and the V segment lost 0 bases, leaving 8 bases of the junction unmatched. The germline gives CDR1 SGHKS, CDR2 YYEKEE (reference sequence). CDR3 sequence reads: CASSLDAWQGDEQFF. CDR3 DNA sequence: TGTGCCAGCAGCTTGGATGCGTGGCAGGGGGATGAGCAGTTCTTC.

This clone appeared once. This chain uses TRBV19 with TRBJ2-2; 9 nucleotides match TRBD1. The CDR3 totals 15 residues. J gave up 4 bases and V 5 bases, and 5 bases lay outside the gene matches. The germline gives CDR1 LNHDA, CDR2 SQIVND (reference sequence). CDR3 in amino acids: CASSQGQGFTGELFF. The CDR3 nucleotides are TGTGCCAGTAGTCAGGGACAGGGTTTCACCGGGGAGCTGTTTTTT.

The count of this clone is one. CDR3 in DNA: TGTGCCAGCGGAAAGGACAGGGATCATGAGCAGTTCTTC. It specifies CASGKDRDHEQFF. The chain is built from TRBV6-4 and TRBJ2-1; 8 nucleotides line up with TRBD1. V shed 8 bases and J 8 bases; nucleotides not matched to a gene: 8. The CDR3 length is 13 residues. CDR1 MRHNA and CDR2 SNTAGT come from the germline V gene.